This passage covers 10 T cell receptor beta chains from one sample sequenced in a study of cytomegalovirus exposure and HLA in healthy donors. TCRdb's table, derived via immunoSEQ multiplex PCR, lists solely in-frame clones and lacks some. The sample yields about 150,000 clones, around 89% seen once. The sequencing input was PBMCs. These TCRs come from a woman in her 30s in good health and CMV-seropositive.

The gene calls are TRBV6-1 and TRBJ2-7; unclear D gene. In germline, CDR1 is MNHNS, CDR2 SASEGT. CDR3 length: 12 residues. The V end lost 6 bases, the J end lost 4 bases, and 10 bases lay between the germline ends. The CDR3 DNA reads TGTGCCAGCAGCCTGGGCCATTACGAGCAGTACTTC. Protein product: CASSLGHYEQYF.

The chain combines TRBV10-3 with TRBJ2-3, with D perhaps matching TRBD2 (5 bases). The CDR3 covers 13 residues. CDR1 ENHRY and CDR2 SYGVKD come from the germline V gene. V lost 11 bases to trimming and J lost 0 bases, with 12 bases between them. The DNA of the CDR3 is TGTGCCTCTTCCACGGGAAGCACAGATACGCAGTATTTT. The encoded protein is CASSTGSTDTQYF.

This chain links TRBV10-3 with TRBJ2-7; 8 bases are a match to TRBD1. Germline V gene sequence: CDR1 ENHRY, CDR2 SYGVKD. The CDR3 consists of 15 residues. V shed 0 bases and J 2 bases; nucleotides not matched to a gene: 3. The chain's CDR3 is CAISESRDRTYEQYF. CDR3 nucleotide sequence: TGTGCCATCAGTGAGTCAAGGGACAGGACCTACGAGCAGTACTTC.

The chain couples TRBV28 to TRBJ2-5, with a weak D call TRBD2 (7 bases). The CDR3 is 13 amino acids. Trimming removed 7 bases at V and 4 bases at J, with 13 bases between. CDR1 and CDR2 from the germline V gene are MDHEN and SYDVKM. The CDR3 bases are TGTGCCAGCAAATTGGGGGGGGCAGAGACCCAGTACTTC. This sequence encodes CASKLGGAETQYF.

V and J are TRBV6-5 and TRBJ2-1, with D unclear. Trimming pared 9 bases from V and 2 bases from J, leaving 8 bases between. The germline V gene encodes CDR1 MNHEY and CDR2 SVGAGI. This CDR3 has 12 residues. The CDR3 DNA is TGTGCCAGTCACAGCACCTACAATGAGCAGTTCTTC. Translation gives CASHSTYNEQFF.

The V call is TRBV7-9, the J call TRBJ2-3; 7 bases are a match to TRBD2. The CDR3 is 15 amino acids. Per the germline V gene, CDR1 is SEHNR and CDR2 is FQNEAQ (reference sequence). Trimming cost V 0 bases and J 14 bases; bases outside gene matches: 14. The CDR3 DNA sequence: TGTGCCAGCAGCTTAGCTGCATTCGGGGCGGGGGATCGGTATTTT. Amino acid sequence: CASSLAAFGAGDRYF.

This sequence joins TRBV6-1 and TRBJ2-7, with TRBD1 matching over 11 bases. From germline, CDR1 is MNHNS and CDR2 SASEGT. The CDR3 spans 13 residues. The V and J ends lost 10 bases and 6 bases, in that order; junction bases with no gene match: 8. The CDR3 sequence is CATGAGTGGEQYF. CDR3 DNA sequence: TGTGCCACCGGGGCCGGGACAGGGGGCGAGCAGTACTTC.

This rearrangement joins TRBV29-1 to TRBJ2-3; D is undetermined. Per germline, CDR1 SQVTM and CDR2 ANQGSEA. This CDR3 has 13 residues. V shed 5 bases and J shed 4 bases, with 13 bases lying between them. For the CDR3, the DNA is TGCAGCGTTAAGCTTTCCCCCCCAGATACGCAGTATTTT. Translating gives CSVKLSPPDTQYF.

This rearrangement joins TRBV7-9 to TRBJ1-3; a weak D match, TRBD1 (5 bases). The CDR3 contains 15 residues. Trimming took 5 bases from V and 8 from J, leaving 19 bases between them. The germline gives CDR1 SEHNR, CDR2 FQNEAQ (reference sequence). The CDR3 nucleotides are TGTGCCAGCAGCCACGGACGGGGGTATATGGACACCATATATTTT. Translation gives CASSHGRGYMDTIYF.

The rearrangement uses TRBV5-4 and TRBJ2-1, with 10 bases that match TRBD1. V was clipped by 5 bases and J by 10 bases; unmatched bases: 9. The CDR3 has 14 residues. Germline values: CDR1 SGHNT, CDR2 YYREEE (reference sequence). CDR3 nucleotides: TGTGCCAGCAGGGAGAGGGACAGGGGCCTGGAGCAGTTCTTC. The encoded protein is CASRERDRGLEQFF.